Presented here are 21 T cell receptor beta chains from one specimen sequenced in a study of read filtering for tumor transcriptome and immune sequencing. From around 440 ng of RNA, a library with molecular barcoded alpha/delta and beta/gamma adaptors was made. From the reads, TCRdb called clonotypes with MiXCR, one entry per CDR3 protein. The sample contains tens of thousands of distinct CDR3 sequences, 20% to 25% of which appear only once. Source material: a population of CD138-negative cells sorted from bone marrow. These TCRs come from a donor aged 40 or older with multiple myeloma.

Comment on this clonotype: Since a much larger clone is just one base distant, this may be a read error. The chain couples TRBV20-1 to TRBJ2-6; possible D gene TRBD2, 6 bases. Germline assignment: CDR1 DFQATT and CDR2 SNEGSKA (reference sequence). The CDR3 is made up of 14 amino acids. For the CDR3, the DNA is TGCAGTGCTAGAGAAGGGACTGGGGCCAACGTCCTGGCTTTC. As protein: CSAREGTGANVLAF.

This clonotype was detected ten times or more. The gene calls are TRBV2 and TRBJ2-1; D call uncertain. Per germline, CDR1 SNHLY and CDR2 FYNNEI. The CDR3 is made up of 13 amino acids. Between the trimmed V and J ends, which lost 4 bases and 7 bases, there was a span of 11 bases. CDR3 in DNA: TGTGCCAGCAGTGCTGAGTCCAGGAATGAGCAGTTCTTC. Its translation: CASSAESRNEQFF.

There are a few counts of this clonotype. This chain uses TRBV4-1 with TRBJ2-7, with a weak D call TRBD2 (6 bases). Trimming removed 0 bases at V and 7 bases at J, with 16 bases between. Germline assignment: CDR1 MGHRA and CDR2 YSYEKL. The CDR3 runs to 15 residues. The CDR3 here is CASSQDSQGGREQYF. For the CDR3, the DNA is TGCGCCAGCAGCCAAGACTCGCAGGGAGGTCGAGAGCAGTACTTC.

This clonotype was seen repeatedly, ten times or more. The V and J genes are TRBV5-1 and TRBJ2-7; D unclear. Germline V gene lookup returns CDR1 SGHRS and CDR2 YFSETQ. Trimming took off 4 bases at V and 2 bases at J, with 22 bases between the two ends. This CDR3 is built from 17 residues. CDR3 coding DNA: TGCGCCAGCAGCCCCAGAGGCCCCACCCGTCTCACCTACGAGCAGTACTTC. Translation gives CASSPRGPTRLTYEQYF. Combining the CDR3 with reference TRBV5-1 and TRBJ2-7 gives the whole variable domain KAGVTQTPRYLIKTRGQQVTLSCSPISGHRSVSWYQQTPGQGLQFLFEYFSETQRNKGNFPGRFSGRQFSNSRSEMNVSTLELGDSALYLCASSPRGPTRLTYEQYFGPGTRLTVT.

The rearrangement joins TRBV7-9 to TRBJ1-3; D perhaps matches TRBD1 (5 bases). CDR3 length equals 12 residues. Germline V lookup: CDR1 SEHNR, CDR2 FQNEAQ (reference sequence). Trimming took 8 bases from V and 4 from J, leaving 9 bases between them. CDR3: CASDRQGNTIYF. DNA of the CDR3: TGTGCCAGCGACAGACAAGGAAACACCATATATTTT.

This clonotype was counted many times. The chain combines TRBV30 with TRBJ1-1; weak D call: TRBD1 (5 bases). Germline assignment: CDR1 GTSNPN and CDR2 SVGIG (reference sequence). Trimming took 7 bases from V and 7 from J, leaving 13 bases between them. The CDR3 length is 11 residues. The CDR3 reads CAYTTEVEAFF. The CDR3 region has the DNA TGTGCCTACACGACAGAAGTTGAAGCTTTCTTT. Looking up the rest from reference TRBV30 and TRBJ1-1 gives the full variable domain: SQTIHQWPATLVQPVGSPLSLECTVEGTSNPNLYWYRQAAGRGLQLLFYSVGIGQISSEVPQNLSASRPQDRQFILSSKKLLLSDSGFYLCAYTTEVEAFFGQGTRLTVV.

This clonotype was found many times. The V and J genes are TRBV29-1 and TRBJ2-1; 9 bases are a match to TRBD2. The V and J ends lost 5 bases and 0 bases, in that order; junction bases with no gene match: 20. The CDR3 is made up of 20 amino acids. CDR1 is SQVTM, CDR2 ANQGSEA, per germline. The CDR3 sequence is CSVPNAGRGGDMGSYNEQFF. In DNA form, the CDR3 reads TGCAGCGTTCCAAATGCCGGGCGGGGGGGGGATATGGGCTCCTACAATGAGCAGTTCTTC.

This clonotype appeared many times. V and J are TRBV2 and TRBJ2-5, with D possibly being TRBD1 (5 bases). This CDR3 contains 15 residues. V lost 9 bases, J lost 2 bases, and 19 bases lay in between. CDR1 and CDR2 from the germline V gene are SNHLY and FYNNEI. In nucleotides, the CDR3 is TGTGCCAGTGGGCAGGGCGGAAATCGTCAAGAGACCCAGTACTTC. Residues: CASGQGGNRQETQYF.

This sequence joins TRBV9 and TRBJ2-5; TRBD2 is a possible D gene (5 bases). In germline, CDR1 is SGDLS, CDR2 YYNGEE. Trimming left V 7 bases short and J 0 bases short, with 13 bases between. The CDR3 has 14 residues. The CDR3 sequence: CASSGSGNQETQYF. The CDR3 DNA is TGTGCCAGCTCGGGATCGGGGAACCAAGAGACCCAGTACTTC.

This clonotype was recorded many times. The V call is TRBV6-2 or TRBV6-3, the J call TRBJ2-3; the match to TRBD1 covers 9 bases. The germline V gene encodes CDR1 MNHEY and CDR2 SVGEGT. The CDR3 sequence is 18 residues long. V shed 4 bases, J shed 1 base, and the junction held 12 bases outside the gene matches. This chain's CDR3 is CASSSLRDRADGTDTQYF. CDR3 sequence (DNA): TGTGCCAGCAGTTCACTTCGGGACAGGGCGGATGGCACAGATACGCAGTATTTT.

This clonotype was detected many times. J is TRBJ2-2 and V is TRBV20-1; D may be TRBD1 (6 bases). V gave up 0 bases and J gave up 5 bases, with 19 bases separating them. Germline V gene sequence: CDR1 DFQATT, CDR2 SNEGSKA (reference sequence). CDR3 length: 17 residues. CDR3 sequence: CSARDFLGARLTGELFF. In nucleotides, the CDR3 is TGCAGTGCTAGAGATTTTTTGGGGGCGAGGTTGACCGGGGAGCTGTTTTTT.

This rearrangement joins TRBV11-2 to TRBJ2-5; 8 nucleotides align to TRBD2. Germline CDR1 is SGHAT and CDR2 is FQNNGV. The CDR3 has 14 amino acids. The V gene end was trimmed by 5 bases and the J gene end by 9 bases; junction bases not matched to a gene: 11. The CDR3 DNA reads TGTGCCAGCAGCCCCACCCCAGCGGGGGAGGCCCAGTACTTC. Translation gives CASSPTPAGEAQYF. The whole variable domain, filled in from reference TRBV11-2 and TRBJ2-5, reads EAGVAQSPRYKIIEKRQSVAFWCNPISGHATLYWYQQILGQGPKLLIQFQNNGVVDDSQLPKDRFSAERLKGVDSTLKIQPAKLEDSAVYLCASSPTPAGEAQYFGPGTRLLVL.

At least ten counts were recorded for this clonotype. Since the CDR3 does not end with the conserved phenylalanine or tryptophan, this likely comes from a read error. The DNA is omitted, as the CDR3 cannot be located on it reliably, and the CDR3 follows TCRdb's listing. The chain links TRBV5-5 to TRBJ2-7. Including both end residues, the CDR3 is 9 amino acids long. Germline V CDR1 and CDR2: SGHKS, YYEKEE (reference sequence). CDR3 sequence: CASSLVRSA.

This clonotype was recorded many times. The CDR3 reads CASRVAGIYTQYF. CDR3 bases: TGTGCCAGCAGGGTAGCGGGGATCTATACGCAGTATTTT. This chain connects TRBV2 to TRBJ2-3, with 8 bases aligning to TRBD2. Germline CDR1 SNHLY, CDR2 FYNNEI. The CDR3 totals 13 residues. J lost 7 bases, V lost 6 bases, and 6 bases had no gene match.

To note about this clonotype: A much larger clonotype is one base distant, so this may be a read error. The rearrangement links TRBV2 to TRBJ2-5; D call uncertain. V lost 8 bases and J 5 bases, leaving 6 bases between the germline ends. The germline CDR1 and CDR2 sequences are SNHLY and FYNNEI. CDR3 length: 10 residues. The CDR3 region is CASVGETQYF. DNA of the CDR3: TGTGCCAGCGTGGGGGAGACCCAGTACTTC.

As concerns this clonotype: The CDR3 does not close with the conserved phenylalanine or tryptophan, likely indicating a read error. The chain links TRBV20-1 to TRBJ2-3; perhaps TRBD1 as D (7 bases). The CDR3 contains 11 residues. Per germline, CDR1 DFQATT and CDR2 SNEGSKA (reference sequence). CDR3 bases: TGCAGTGCTGGGGGGACAGCTACGCAGTATGTT. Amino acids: CSAGGTATQYV.

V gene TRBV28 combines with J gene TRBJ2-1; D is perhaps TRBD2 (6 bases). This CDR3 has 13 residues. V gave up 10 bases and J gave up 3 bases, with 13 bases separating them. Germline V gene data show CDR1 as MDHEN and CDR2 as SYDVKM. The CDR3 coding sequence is TGTGCCACGATCGGGGGTCTCTACAATGAGCAGTTCTTC. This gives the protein CATIGGLYNEQFF. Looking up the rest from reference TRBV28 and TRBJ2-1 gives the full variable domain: DVKVTQSSRYLVKRTGEKVFLECVQDMDHENMFWYRQDPGLGLRLIYFSYDVKMKEKGDIPEGYSVSREKKERFSLILESASTNQTSMYLCATIGGLYNEQFFGPGTRLTVL.

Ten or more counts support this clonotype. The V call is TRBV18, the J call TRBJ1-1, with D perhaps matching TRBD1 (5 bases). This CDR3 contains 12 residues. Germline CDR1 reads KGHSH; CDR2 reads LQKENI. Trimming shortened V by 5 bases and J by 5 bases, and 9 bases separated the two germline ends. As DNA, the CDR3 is TGTGCCAGCTCAACCGCAGGGACTGAAGCTTTCTTT. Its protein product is CASSTAGTEAFF.

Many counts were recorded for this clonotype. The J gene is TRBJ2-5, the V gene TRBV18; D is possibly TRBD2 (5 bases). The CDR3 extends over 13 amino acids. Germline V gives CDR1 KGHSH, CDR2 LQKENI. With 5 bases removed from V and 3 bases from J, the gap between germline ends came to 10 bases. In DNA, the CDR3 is TGTGCCAGCTCAGCGGGCGTTAAAGAGACCCAGTACTTC. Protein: CASSAGVKETQYF. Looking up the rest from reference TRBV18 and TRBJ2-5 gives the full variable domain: NAGVMQNPRHLVRRRGQEARLRCSPMKGHSHVYWYRQLPEEGLKFMVYLQKENIIDESGMPKERFSAEFPKEGPSILRIQQVVRGDSAAYFCASSAGVKETQYFGPGTRLLVL.

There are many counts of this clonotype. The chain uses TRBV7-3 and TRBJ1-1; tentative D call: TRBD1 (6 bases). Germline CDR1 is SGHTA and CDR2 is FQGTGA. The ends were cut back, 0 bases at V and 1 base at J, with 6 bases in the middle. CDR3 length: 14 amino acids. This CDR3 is CASSLTGGNTEAFF. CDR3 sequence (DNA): TGTGCCAGCAGCTTAACAGGGGGGAACACTGAAGCTTTCTTT.

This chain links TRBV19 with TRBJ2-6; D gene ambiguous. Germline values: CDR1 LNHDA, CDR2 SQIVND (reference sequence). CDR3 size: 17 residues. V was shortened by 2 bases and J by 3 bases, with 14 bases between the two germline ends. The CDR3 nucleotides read TGTGCCAGTAGTATACGCGGTGACGTCTTTGGGGCCAACGTCCTGACTTTC. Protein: CASSIRGDVFGANVLTF.